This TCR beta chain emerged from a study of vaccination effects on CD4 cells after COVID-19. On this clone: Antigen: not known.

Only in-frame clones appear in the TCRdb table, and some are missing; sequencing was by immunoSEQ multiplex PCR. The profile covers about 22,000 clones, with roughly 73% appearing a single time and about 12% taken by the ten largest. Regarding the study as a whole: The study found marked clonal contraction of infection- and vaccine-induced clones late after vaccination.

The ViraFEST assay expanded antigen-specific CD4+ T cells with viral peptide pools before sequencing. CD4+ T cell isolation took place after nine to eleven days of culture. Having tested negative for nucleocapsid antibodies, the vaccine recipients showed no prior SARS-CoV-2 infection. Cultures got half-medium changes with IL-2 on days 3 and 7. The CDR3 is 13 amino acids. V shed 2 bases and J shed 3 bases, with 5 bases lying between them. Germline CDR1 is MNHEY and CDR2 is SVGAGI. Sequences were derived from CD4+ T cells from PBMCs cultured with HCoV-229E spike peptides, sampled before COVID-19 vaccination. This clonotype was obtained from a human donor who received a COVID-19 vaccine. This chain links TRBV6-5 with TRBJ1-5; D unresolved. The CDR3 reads CASSYNPNQPQHF. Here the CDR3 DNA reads TGTGCCAGCAGTTACAACCCCAATCAGCCCCAGCATTTT.